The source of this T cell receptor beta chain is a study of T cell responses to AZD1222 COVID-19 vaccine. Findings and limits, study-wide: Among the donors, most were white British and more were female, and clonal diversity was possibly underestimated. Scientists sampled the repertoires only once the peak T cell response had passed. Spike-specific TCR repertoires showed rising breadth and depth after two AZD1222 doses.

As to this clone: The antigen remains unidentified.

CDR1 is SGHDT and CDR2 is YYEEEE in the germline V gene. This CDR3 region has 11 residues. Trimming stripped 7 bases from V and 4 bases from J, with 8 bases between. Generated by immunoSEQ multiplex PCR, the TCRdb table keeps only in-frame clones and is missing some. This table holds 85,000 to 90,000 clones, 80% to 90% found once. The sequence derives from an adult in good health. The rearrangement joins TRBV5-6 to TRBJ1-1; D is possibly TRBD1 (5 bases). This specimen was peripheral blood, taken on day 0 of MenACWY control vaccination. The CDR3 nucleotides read TGTGCCAGCCGGCAGGGCACTGAAGCTTTCTTT. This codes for CASRQGTEAFF.